This passage covers 7 T cell receptor beta chains from one sample sequenced in a study of blood T cells in healthy people across ages. Next came a second PCR, run for about 6 to 12 cycles, which used a sample-barcoded 5' primer along with a J-beta primer mix. MiXCR was run by TCRdb on the 5' RACE reads, yielding one entry per CDR3 protein. The profile shows about 1.7 million distinct CDR3 sequences, about 28% of them singletons. Sequenced material: blood. These receptor sequences come from a woman aged 25 to 39 in good health.

J is TRBJ2-7 and V is TRBV6-2 or TRBV6-3; 8 nucleotides match TRBD2. CDR3 length equals 15 residues. V was pared by 0 bases and J by 6 bases, with 7 bases of the junction left unmatched. Germline V gene data show CDR1 as MNHEY and CDR2 as SVGEGT. CDR3: CASSYSSAGGGEQYF. In DNA, the CDR3 is TGTGCCAGCAGTTACTCGTCTGCGGGAGGTGGCGAGCAGTACTTC.

This clonotype was picked up many times. This sequence joins TRBV12-3 or TRBV12-4 and TRBJ1-2; the match to TRBD1 covers 7 bases. Unmatched junction bases numbered 3, after V lost 2 bases and J lost 6 bases. CDR3 size: 13 residues. This CDR3 reads CASSLKGADGYTF. The CDR3, as DNA: TGTGCCAGCAGTTTAAAGGGGGCGGATGGCTACACCTTC.

This clonotype was seen a few times. V gene TRBV7-9 combines with J gene TRBJ2-4; D unclear. Germline V gives CDR1 SEHNR, CDR2 FQNEAQ (reference sequence). The CDR3 totals 15 residues. V lost 6 bases and J 0 bases, leaving 12 bases between the germline ends. In DNA, the CDR3 is TGTGCCAGCAGACCAGACAACCAAGCCAAAAACATTCAGTACTTC. Its translation: CASRPDNQAKNIQYF.

The chain uses TRBV12-3 or TRBV12-4 and TRBJ1-6; 9 bases align to TRBD1. CDR3 length: 14 residues. The trim removed 6 bases at V and 9 bases at J, leaving 6 bases unmatched. Written as DNA, the CDR3 is TGTGCCAGCAGGGGGGACAGGGTGGGTTCACCCCTCCACTTT. Translation: CASRGDRVGSPLHF.

V is TRBV6-6 and J is TRBJ1-6; no firm D call. This CDR3 has 15 residues. Germline values: CDR1 MNHNY, CDR2 SVGAGI (reference sequence). Trimming took 3 bases from V and 10 from J, leaving 16 bases between them. For the CDR3, the DNA is TGTGCCAGCAGTTATGGACCGTCAATTGGGTCACCCCTCCACTTT. It encodes CASSYGPSIGSPLHF.

The chain joins TRBV6-5 to TRBJ2-7, with D possibly matching TRBD2 (5 bases). The V gene lost 7 bases and the J gene lost 2 bases, with 18 bases spanning the gap. Germline CDR1 and CDR2: MNHEY and SVGAGI. This CDR3 has 15 amino acids. The CDR3: CASNSYGGATYEQYF. CDR3 DNA sequence: TGTGCCAGCAACTCATACGGAGGAGCCACCTACGAGCAGTACTTC.

V is TRBV12-3 or TRBV12-4 and J is TRBJ2-7, with D unresolved. V lost 3 bases and J 7 bases, leaving 10 bases between the germline ends. This CDR3 is 12 amino acids long. The CDR3 here is CASSFTGPEQYF. CDR3 coding DNA: TGTGCCAGCAGTTTCACCGGTCCGGAGCAGTACTTC.